These 8 T cell receptor beta chains came from one sample sequenced in a study of T cells in women clearing cervical HPV infection. Assay: immunoSEQ multiplex PCR; the TCRdb copy retains only in-frame clones and omits some. The table gives about 36,000 clones; the top ten clones make up 3.7% of it. Sequencing was done on a sample of blood buffy coat. These receptors were taken from a woman aged 18 to 75 with a cervical HPV16 infection that either progressed to CIN3+ or cleared (not recorded which).

Details on this clone: The read comes to an end 3 residues before the CDR3 does, leaving the germline J gene to fill in the end. The V and J genes are TRBV4-2 and TRBJ1-2; 9 bases are a match to TRBD1. The length of the CDR3 is 14 residues. CDR1 and CDR2 from the germline V gene are LGHNA and YNFKEQ. The chain's CDR3 is CASSQAGQGGGYTF. The sequenced CDR3 bases are TGTGCCAGCAGCCAAGCGGGACAGGGAGGCGGC.

Notes on this clone: The CDR3 end falls 3 residues outside the read, so it is completed with the germline J gene. The same CDR3 can be traced to other DNA sequences in this sample. The chain combines TRBV6-4 with TRBJ2-1; 8 bases line up with TRBD2. Unmatched junction bases numbered 11, after V lost 4 bases and J lost 9 bases. This CDR3 has 15 residues. Germline CDR1 MRHNA, CDR2 SNTAGT. The CDR3 bases that were read are TGTGCCAGCAGTGTAGGGCTAGCGGGTAGCGGTGAG. Its translation is CASSVGLAGSGE. The CDR3 as a whole reads CASSVGLAGSGEQFF.

About this clone itself: The observed sequence ends 3 residues before the CDR3 terminus, with the missing tail filled in from the germline J gene. The V call is TRBV12-3 or TRBV12-4, the J call TRBJ1-5, with a possible D match to TRBD1 (5 bases). V was clipped by 6 bases and J by 4 bases, with 16 bases between them. CDR3 length equals 15 residues. This CDR3 is CASSSRQLENQPQHF. The CDR3 bases that were read are TGTGCCAGCAGCAGTAGACAGCTTGAAAATCAGCCC.

Notes on this clone: The DNA ends 3 residues before the CDR3 does, and the rest of the CDR3 is filled in from the germline J gene. The chain recombines TRBV10-3 with TRBJ2-3; D not certain. The V and J ends lost 3 bases and 5 bases respectively, with 3 bases between them. The CDR3 runs 11 residues. Germline CDR1 ENHRY, CDR2 SYGVKD. The CDR3 here is CAISDGDTQYF. CDR3 DNA (partial): TGTGCCATCAGTGACGGAGATACG.

A remark on this clone: Read data end 3 residues before the CDR3 end; the end is taken from the germline J gene. The rearrangement links TRBV10-3 to TRBJ2-1; the D gene is possibly TRBD1 (6 bases). V shed 6 bases and J shed 7 bases, with 10 bases lying between them. The CDR3 is 12 amino acids. CDR1 ENHRY and CDR2 SYGVKD come from the germline V gene. The sequenced CDR3 bases are TGTGCCATCAGGGAAACAGGGAATGAG. Amino acid sequence: CAIRETGNE. The CDR3 reads in full as CAIRETGNEQFF.

A word on this clone: The missing CDR3 end, 3 residues past where the read stops, is filled in from the germline J gene. V and J are TRBV19 and TRBJ1-5; possible D gene TRBD1, 5 bases. The CDR3 runs to 16 residues. Germline CDR1 LNHDA, CDR2 SQIVND (reference sequence). The ends were cut back, 2 bases at V and 1 base at J, with 12 bases in the middle. The covered CDR3 bases are TGTGCCAGTAGTATACGGGGGGTTGGGAGCAATCAGCCC. Its translation: CASSIRGVGSNQP. The full CDR3 reads CASSIRGVGSNQPQHF.

A remark on this clone: Sequencing ends 3 residues short of the CDR3 end; the germline J gene provides the rest. This rearrangement joins TRBV20-1 to TRBJ2-7; D perhaps matches TRBD2 (5 bases). There are 16 residues in the CDR3. Trimming left V 6 bases short and J 4 bases short, with 25 bases between. Germline CDR1 DFQATT, CDR2 SNEGSKA (reference sequence). The CDR3 is CSAAVPLVSGDYEQYF. The covered CDR3 bases are TGCAGTGCCGCGGTCCCATTGGTGAGCGGAGATTACGAG.

About this clone itself: The read ends 3 residues shy of where the CDR3 ends; the end is completed using the germline J gene. The chain employs TRBV7-9 and TRBJ2-3; TRBD2 agrees at 11 bases. The germline V gene has CDR1 SEHNR and CDR2 FQNEAQ (reference sequence). Unmatched junction bases numbered 10, after V lost 6 bases and J lost 8 bases. The CDR3 has 15 residues. Partial CDR3 DNA: TGTGCCAGCAGTTCAAGACTAGCGGGGCCAGGTACG. Its translation is CASSSRLAGPGT. The whole CDR3 protein is CASSSRLAGPGTQYF.